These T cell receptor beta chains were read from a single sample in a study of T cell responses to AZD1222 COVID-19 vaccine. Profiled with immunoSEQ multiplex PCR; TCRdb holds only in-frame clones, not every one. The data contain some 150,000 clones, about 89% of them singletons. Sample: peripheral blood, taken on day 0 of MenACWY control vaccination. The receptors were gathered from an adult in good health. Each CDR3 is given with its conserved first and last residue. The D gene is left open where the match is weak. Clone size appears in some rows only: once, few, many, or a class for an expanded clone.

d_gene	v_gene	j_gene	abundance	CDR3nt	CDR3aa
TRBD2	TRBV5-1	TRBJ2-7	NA	TGCGCCAGCAGCTTGAGGACTAGCCTCTCCTACGAGCAGTACTTC	CASSLRTSLSYEQYF
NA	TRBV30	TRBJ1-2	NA	TGTGCCTGGAGTGTCGAGGGGGTGAACTATGGCTACACCTTC	CAWSVEGVNYGYTF
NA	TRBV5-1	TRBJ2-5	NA	TGCGCCAGCAGCTTGGAGGGAGAGACCCAGTACTTC	CASSLEGETQYF
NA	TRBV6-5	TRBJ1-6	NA	TGTGCCAGCAGGGACTGGGATAATTCACCCCTCCACTTT	CASRDWDNSPLHF
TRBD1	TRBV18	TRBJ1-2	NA	TGTGCCAGCTCACCGTTTACCGGGACAGGGGACTATGGCTACACCTTC	CASSPFTGTGDYGYTF
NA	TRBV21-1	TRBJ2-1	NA	TGTGCCAGCCTGAGCGTCATTGAGCAGTTCTTC	CASLSVIEQFF
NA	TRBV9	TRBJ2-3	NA	TGTGCCAGCAGCTTGAGGGGAGATACGCAGTATTTT	CASSLRGDTQYF
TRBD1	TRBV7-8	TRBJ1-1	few	TGTGCCAGCAGACCCGATGGGACAGGGAGGGCCACTGAAGCTTTCTTT	CASRPDGTGRATEAFF
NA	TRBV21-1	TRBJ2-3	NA	TGTGCCAGCAGCAAAACCCGCACTAGCAGAGACACAGATACGCAGTATTTT	CASSKTRTSRDTDTQYF
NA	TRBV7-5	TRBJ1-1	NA	TGTGCCAGAAGCTTAGGGGACAGAGGGACTGAAGCTTTCTTT	CARSLGDRGTEAFF
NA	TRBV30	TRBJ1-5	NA	TGTGCCTGGAGTGTAGGGGGAGTTAGCAATCAGCCCCAGCATTTT	CAWSVGGVSNQPQHF
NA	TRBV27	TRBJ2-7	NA	TGTGCCAGCAGCCACCTTTTACAGGGCCAGGGGGGTTACGAGCAGTACTTC	CASSHLLQGQGGYEQYF
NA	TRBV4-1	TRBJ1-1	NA	TGCGCCAGCAGCCCATCTCGAGGGGCTGAAGCTTTCTTT	CASSPSRGAEAFF
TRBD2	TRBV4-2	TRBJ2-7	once	TGTGCCAGCAGCCAAGATTGGCGGGGGGGATCCTACGAGCAGTACTTC	CASSQDWRGGSYEQYF
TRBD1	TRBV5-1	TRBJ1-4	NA	TGCGCCAGCAGCCTAGGGGGCCCAAATGAAAAACTGTTTTTT	CASSLGGPNEKLFF
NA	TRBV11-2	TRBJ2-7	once	TGTGCCAGCAGCTTAGATCGCGGTTACGAGCAGTACTTC	CASSLDRGYEQYF
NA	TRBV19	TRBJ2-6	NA	TGTGCCAGTAGTATAAGGTCACGGAGGGGGCAAGCTGGGGCCAACGTCCTGACTTTC	CASSIRSRRGQAGANVLTF
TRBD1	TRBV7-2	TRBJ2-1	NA	TGTGCCAGCAGCCGGGACAGGGGTAATGAGCAGTTCTTC	CASSRDRGNEQFF
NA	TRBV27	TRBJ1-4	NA	TGTGCCAGCAGTCGGGGGTTAACTAATGAAAAACTGTTTTTT	CASSRGLTNEKLFF
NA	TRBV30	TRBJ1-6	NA	TGTGCCTGGAGTTCAGGTTTTGGTTCACCCCTCCACTTT	CAWSSGFGSPLHF
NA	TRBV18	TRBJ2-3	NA	TGTGCCAGCTCACCATTGGCTAGCGCAGATACGCAGTATTTT	CASSPLASADTQYF
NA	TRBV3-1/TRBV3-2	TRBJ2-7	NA	TGTGCCAGCAGCCAAGATCGGGTCAGGGACAACTACGAGCAGTACTTC	CASSQDRVRDNYEQYF
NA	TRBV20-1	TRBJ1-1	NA	TGCAGTGCTAGAGGGGGAGTAGAGGCTTTCTTT	CSARGGVEAFF
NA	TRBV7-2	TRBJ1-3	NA	TGTGCCAGCAGCTTAGCGCGAGCCACCGTGGGAAACACCATATATTTT	CASSLARATVGNTIYF
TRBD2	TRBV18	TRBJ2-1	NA	TGTGCCAGCTCGCCGATAGCGGGCAGCTACAATGAGCAGTTCTTC	CASSPIAGSYNEQFF
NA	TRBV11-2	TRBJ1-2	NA	TGTGCCAGCAGCTTAGATCCCAGGGGCCTGGGCTATGGCTACACCTTC	CASSLDPRGLGYGYTF
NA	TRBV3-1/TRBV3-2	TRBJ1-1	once	TGTGCCAGCAGCCAAGGGAGGGCGTCCACTGAAGCTTTCTTT	CASSQGRASTEAFF
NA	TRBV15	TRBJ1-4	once	TGTGCCACCAGCAGAGATTCGGGTGAAAAACTGTTTTTT	CATSRDSGEKLFF